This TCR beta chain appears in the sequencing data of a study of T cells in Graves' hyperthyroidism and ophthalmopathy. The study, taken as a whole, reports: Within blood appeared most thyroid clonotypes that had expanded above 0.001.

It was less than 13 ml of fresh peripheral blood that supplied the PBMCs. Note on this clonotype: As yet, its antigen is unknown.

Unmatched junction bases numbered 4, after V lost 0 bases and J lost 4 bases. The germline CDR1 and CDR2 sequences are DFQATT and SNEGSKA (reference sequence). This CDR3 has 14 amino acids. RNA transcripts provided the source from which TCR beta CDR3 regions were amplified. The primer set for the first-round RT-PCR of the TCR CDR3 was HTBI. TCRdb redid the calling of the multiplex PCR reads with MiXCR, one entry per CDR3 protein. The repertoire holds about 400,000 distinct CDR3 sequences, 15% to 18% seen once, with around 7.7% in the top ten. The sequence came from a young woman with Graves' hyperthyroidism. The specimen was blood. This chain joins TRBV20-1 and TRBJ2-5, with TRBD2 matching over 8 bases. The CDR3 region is CSARDLGTRETQYF. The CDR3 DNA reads TGCAGTGCTAGAGATTTGGGGACTAGAGAGACCCAGTACTTC.